Listed below are T cell receptor beta chains from one sample, sequenced in a study of blood T cell repertoires in COVID-19. Clones were read by immunoSEQ multiplex PCR, and TCRdb kept only the in-frame ones, dropping some. Of roughly 400,000 clones listed, more than 70% are singletons. The sequencing input was PBMCs or T cells enriched from blood (not recorded which). These receptors all come from a woman between 18 and 30 years old who had been exposed to COVID-19. Each CDR3 is given with its conserved first and last residue. A D gene is named only where the DNA matches it firmly. Clone size appears in some rows only: once, few, many, or a class for an expanded clone.

j_gene: TRBJ2-7; d_gene: TRBD1; abundance: -; v_gene: TRBV5-1; CDR3nt: TGCGCCAGCAGCTTGGGGCCGACAGGGGCCTACGAGCAGTACTTC; CDR3aa: CASSLGPTGAYEQYF
j_gene: TRBJ2-1; d_gene: -; abundance: -; v_gene: TRBV5-1; CDR3nt: TGCGCCAGCAGCTTGGCCTTGAGGGATGAGCAGTTCTTC; CDR3aa: CASSLALRDEQFF
j_gene: TRBJ2-1; d_gene: TRBD2; abundance: -; v_gene: TRBV2; CDR3nt: TGTGCCAGCAGTGAATTGTTGGTCACTAGCGGGAGTTCTAATGAGCAGTTCTTC; CDR3aa: CASSELLVTSGSSNEQFF
j_gene: TRBJ2-3; d_gene: -; abundance: -; v_gene: TRBV18; CDR3nt: TGTGCCAGCTCACTACAGGGCACAGATACGCAGTATTTT; CDR3aa: CASSLQGTDTQYF
j_gene: TRBJ2-1; d_gene: TRBD2; abundance: -; v_gene: TRBV7-7; CDR3nt: TGTGCCAGCAGCTTAGATTCGGGAGGGCCCTACAATGAGCAGTTCTTC; CDR3aa: CASSLDSGGPYNEQFF
j_gene: TRBJ1-1; d_gene: -; abundance: once; v_gene: TRBV18; CDR3nt: TGTGCCAGCTCACCACGGGCAGGCCTGTACGCTGAAGCTTTCTTT; CDR3aa: CASSPRAGLYAEAFF
j_gene: TRBJ1-2; d_gene: -; abundance: -; v_gene: TRBV4-3; CDR3nt: TGCGCCAGCAGCCAAGTGACAGGAAACTATGGCTACACCTTC; CDR3aa: CASSQVTGNYGYTF
j_gene: TRBJ2-1; d_gene: TRBD2; abundance: few; v_gene: TRBV5-1; CDR3nt: TGCGCCAGCAGCCCCTCGGGACTAGCGGGTCATGAGCAGTTCTTC; CDR3aa: CASSPSGLAGHEQFF
j_gene: TRBJ1-3; d_gene: -; abundance: -; v_gene: TRBV6-5; CDR3nt: TGTGCCAGCAGGCTATCAGGGGGAAACACCATATATTTT; CDR3aa: CASRLSGGNTIYF
j_gene: TRBJ1-3; d_gene: -; abundance: -; v_gene: TRBV5-1; CDR3nt: TGCGCCAGCAGCTTGGCCGAGGCAGCCATTTCTGGAAACACCATATATTTT; CDR3aa: CASSLAEAAISGNTIYF
j_gene: TRBJ1-2; d_gene: -; abundance: -; v_gene: TRBV7-9; CDR3nt: TGTGCCAGCAGCTTAGTATCCTATGGCTACACCTTC; CDR3aa: CASSLVSYGYTF
j_gene: TRBJ2-2; d_gene: TRBD2; abundance: once; v_gene: TRBV4-1; CDR3nt: TGCGCCAGCAGCCAAGTCCTGGGGAGGGCCGGGGAGCTGTTTTTT; CDR3aa: CASSQVLGRAGELFF
j_gene: TRBJ2-3; d_gene: TRBD2; abundance: once; v_gene: TRBV6-1; CDR3nt: TGTGCCAGCAGTGAAGAGGGTAGCGGGAGTACTAGCACAGATACGCAGTATTTT; CDR3aa: CASSEEGSGSTSTDTQYF
j_gene: TRBJ1-3; d_gene: -; abundance: -; v_gene: TRBV3-1/TRBV3-2; CDR3nt: TGTGCCAGCAGCCACCCGACAGGAATCTCTGGAAACACCATATATTTT; CDR3aa: CASSHPTGISGNTIYF
j_gene: TRBJ1-2; d_gene: -; abundance: few; v_gene: TRBV11-2; CDR3nt: TGTGCCAGCAGCCTGACAGATCTCTATGGCTACACCTTC; CDR3aa: CASSLTDLYGYTF
j_gene: TRBJ2-5; d_gene: -; abundance: few; v_gene: TRBV5-6; CDR3nt: TGTGCCAGCAGCTTGGGCCTAGGAGGGGCGTCGGGGGAGACCCAGTACTTC; CDR3aa: CASSLGLGGASGETQYF
j_gene: TRBJ2-2; d_gene: -; abundance: -; v_gene: TRBV9; CDR3nt: TGTGCCAGCACCGACAGGTTGGGATCCGGGGAGCTGTTTTTT; CDR3aa: CASTDRLGSGELFF
j_gene: TRBJ2-5; d_gene: TRBD1; abundance: once; v_gene: TRBV28; CDR3nt: TGTGCCAGCAGTCGGACAGGGGGCGAACAAGAGACCCAGTACTTC; CDR3aa: CASSRTGGEQETQYF
j_gene: TRBJ1-1; d_gene: -; abundance: -; v_gene: TRBV19; CDR3nt: TGTGCCAGTAGTATAGGGCAGTCAAACACTGAAGCTTTCTTT; CDR3aa: CASSIGQSNTEAFF
j_gene: TRBJ2-2; d_gene: TRBD1; abundance: -; v_gene: TRBV5-5; CDR3nt: TGTGCCAGCAGCTCGGGACAGTGGACCGGGGAGCTGTTTTTT; CDR3aa: CASSSGQWTGELFF
j_gene: TRBJ2-3; d_gene: TRBD2; abundance: -; v_gene: TRBV13; CDR3nt: TGTGCCAGCAGCGAAGAAGCGGGAGCCACGCAGTATTTT; CDR3aa: CASSEEAGATQYF
j_gene: TRBJ1-4; d_gene: -; abundance: once; v_gene: TRBV28; CDR3nt: TGTGCCAGCAGTTTATCGGGGTTTAATGAAAAACTGTTTTTT; CDR3aa: CASSLSGFNEKLFF
j_gene: TRBJ1-2; d_gene: TRBD1; abundance: -; v_gene: TRBV15; CDR3nt: TGTGCCACCAGCAGAGAGCCCAGGGACAGTCGGGATGCCTATGGCTACACCTTC; CDR3aa: CATSREPRDSRDAYGYTF
j_gene: TRBJ2-7; d_gene: TRBD2; abundance: -; v_gene: TRBV7-2; CDR3nt: TGTGCCAGCAGCCCGTCTAGCGGGAGCTCCTACGAGCAGTACTTC; CDR3aa: CASSPSSGSSYEQYF
j_gene: TRBJ2-3; d_gene: -; abundance: -; v_gene: TRBV6-4; CDR3nt: TGTGCCAGCAGTGCTGACAGCCTACAACTGTATTTT; CDR3aa: CASSADSLQLYF
j_gene: TRBJ1-2; d_gene: TRBD1; abundance: -; v_gene: TRBV7-9; CDR3nt: TGTGCCAGCAGCGTCCGGGACAGGCCCTATGGCTACACCTTC; CDR3aa: CASSVRDRPYGYTF
j_gene: TRBJ2-2; d_gene: -; abundance: -; v_gene: TRBV5-8; CDR3nt: TGTGCCAGCAGCTTGGAAGGCAGGACACGCACCGGGGAGCTGTTTTTT; CDR3aa: CASSLEGRTRTGELFF
j_gene: TRBJ1-4; d_gene: -; abundance: -; v_gene: TRBV5-6; CDR3nt: TGTGCCAGCAAAAAAAGGGGTAATGAAAAACTGTTTTTT; CDR3aa: CASKKRGNEKLFF
j_gene: TRBJ1-6; d_gene: -; abundance: -; v_gene: TRBV19; CDR3nt: TGTGCCAGTAATGGTTTTCACGGGACGGGGGATTCACCCCTCCACTTT; CDR3aa: CASNGFHGTGDSPLHF
j_gene: TRBJ2-3; d_gene: -; abundance: -; v_gene: TRBV10-1; CDR3nt: TGCGCCAGCAGTGCCAGGGCGACAGATACGCAGTATTTT; CDR3aa: CASSARATDTQYF
j_gene: TRBJ1-2; d_gene: TRBD1; abundance: -; v_gene: TRBV6-4; CDR3nt: TGTGCCAGCAGTGACGAGGGACAGGCGTCTAACTATGGCTACACCTTC; CDR3aa: CASSDEGQASNYGYTF
j_gene: TRBJ1-5; d_gene: TRBD1; abundance: -; v_gene: TRBV28; CDR3nt: TGTGCCACGAAACAGGGGGCTAATCAGCCCCAGCATTTT; CDR3aa: CATKQGANQPQHF
j_gene: TRBJ1-5; d_gene: TRBD1; abundance: -; v_gene: TRBV5-8; CDR3nt: TGTGCCAGCAGCTTCCGTGACAGGGCGAATCAGCCCCAGCATTTT; CDR3aa: CASSFRDRANQPQHF
j_gene: TRBJ2-7; d_gene: TRBD1; abundance: once; v_gene: TRBV11-2; CDR3nt: TGTGCCAGCAGCCAGCTAACAGGGGGACCGAGCTCCTACGAGCAGTACTTC; CDR3aa: CASSQLTGGPSSYEQYF
j_gene: TRBJ2-5; d_gene: -; abundance: -; v_gene: TRBV20-1; CDR3nt: TGCAGTGCTAGAGTTATCGAGACCCAGTACTTC; CDR3aa: CSARVIETQYF
j_gene: TRBJ1-5; d_gene: -; abundance: -; v_gene: TRBV7-8; CDR3nt: TGTGCCAGCAGCTTAGGGGGAGGGGGAGCCCAGCATTTT; CDR3aa: CASSLGGGGAQHF
j_gene: TRBJ2-7; d_gene: -; abundance: -; v_gene: TRBV5-1; CDR3nt: TGCGCCAGCAGCCCGACAGGCTACGAGCAGTACTTC; CDR3aa: CASSPTGYEQYF
j_gene: TRBJ2-1; d_gene: TRBD2; abundance: -; v_gene: TRBV5-1; CDR3nt: TGCGCCAGCAGCTTGACTAGCGGGAGCCATGAGCAGTTCTTC; CDR3aa: CASSLTSGSHEQFF
j_gene: TRBJ2-3; d_gene: -; abundance: -; v_gene: TRBV4-2; CDR3nt: TGTGCCAGCAGCCAAGATTGGGCAGGGGCCTCAGATACGCAGTATTTT; CDR3aa: CASSQDWAGASDTQYF
j_gene: TRBJ2-5; d_gene: -; abundance: -; v_gene: TRBV28; CDR3nt: TGTGCCAGCAGACGCCTACAGGGTCCCCAAGAGACCCAGTACTTC; CDR3aa: CASRRLQGPQETQYF
j_gene: TRBJ1-5; d_gene: -; abundance: once; v_gene: TRBV6-1; CDR3nt: TGTGCCAGCAGTGATCTTTGGGGGCAGGGTCGACTGAATTTT; CDR3aa: CASSDLWGQGRLNF
j_gene: TRBJ1-1; d_gene: -; abundance: -; v_gene: TRBV18; CDR3nt: TGTGCCAGCTCACCACGGGGGGTTGGGGGATCAAACACTGAAGCTTTCTTT; CDR3aa: CASSPRGVGGSNTEAFF
j_gene: TRBJ2-7; d_gene: -; abundance: -; v_gene: TRBV27; CDR3nt: TGTGCCAGCAGCTCGCTCGGGACTCATTCCTACGAGCAGTACTTC; CDR3aa: CASSSLGTHSYEQYF
j_gene: TRBJ1-3; d_gene: -; abundance: -; v_gene: TRBV28; CDR3nt: TGTGCCAGCAGCCCGGGACAAACGGGTAACACCATATATTTT; CDR3aa: CASSPGQTGNTIYF
j_gene: TRBJ1-1; d_gene: -; abundance: -; v_gene: TRBV19; CDR3nt: TGTGCCAGTAGCCGCGACTACATGAACACTGAAGCTTTCTTT; CDR3aa: CASSRDYMNTEAFF
j_gene: TRBJ1-5; d_gene: -; abundance: once; v_gene: TRBV2; CDR3nt: TGTGCCAGCAGAGATCCATCAGGGGATCAGCCCCAGCATTTT; CDR3aa: CASRDPSGDQPQHF
j_gene: TRBJ2-3; d_gene: -; abundance: once; v_gene: TRBV4-3; CDR3nt: TGCGCCAGCAGCCAAGACAGGACAAGCACAGATACGCAGTATTTT; CDR3aa: CASSQDRTSTDTQYF
j_gene: TRBJ1-3; d_gene: TRBD1; abundance: few; v_gene: TRBV5-1; CDR3nt: TGCGCCAGCAGCGGACAGGGAGGAGGAAACACCATATATTTT; CDR3aa: CASSGQGGGNTIYF
j_gene: TRBJ2-5; d_gene: TRBD1; abundance: -; v_gene: TRBV12-3/TRBV12-4; CDR3nt: TGTGCCAGCAGGGGACAGGGCTATGAGACCCAGTACTTC; CDR3aa: CASRGQGYETQYF
j_gene: TRBJ1-1; d_gene: TRBD1; abundance: -; v_gene: TRBV5-4; CDR3nt: TGTGCCAGCAGCTCGGACAGGGGGCGAACTGAAGCTTTCTTT; CDR3aa: CASSSDRGRTEAFF
j_gene: TRBJ1-2; d_gene: TRBD1; abundance: -; v_gene: TRBV6-5; CDR3nt: TGTGCCAGCAGTTGGGGCGGACAGGACTATGGCTACACCTTC; CDR3aa: CASSWGGQDYGYTF